The rows below give T cell receptor beta chains drawn from one sample of a study of cytomegalovirus exposure and HLA in healthy donors. Generated by immunoSEQ multiplex PCR, the TCRdb table keeps only in-frame clones and is missing some. The sample yields fewer than 350,000 clones, about 87% seen once. Sample: PBMCs. All receptors derive from a woman aged 18-29 years in good health and CMV-seronegative. CDR3s include the opening cysteine and the closing phenylalanine or tryptophan. Each record gives: J gene, V gene, D gene, clone size, CDR3 DNA, CDR3 protein. The D gene is left open where the match is weak. Some rows mark clone size as missing; the rest say once, few, many or name a class of expanded clone.

j_gene: TRBJ1-1; v_gene: TRBV7-6; d_gene: TRBD1; abundance: once; CDR3nt: TGTGCCAGCAGCCATGAGACAGGGGAGCTTGAAGCTTTCTTT; CDR3aa: CASSHETGELEAFF
j_gene: TRBJ1-2; v_gene: TRBV9; d_gene: TRBD1; abundance: -; CDR3nt: TGTGCCAGCAGCGTAGGGACAGGGTTGTGGAGCTACACCTTC; CDR3aa: CASSVGTGLWSYTF
j_gene: TRBJ1-2; v_gene: TRBV27; d_gene: -; abundance: -; CDR3nt: TGTGCCAGCAGTTTATTTTTCGGGGATGGCTACACCTTC; CDR3aa: CASSLFFGDGYTF
j_gene: TRBJ1-4; v_gene: TRBV7-9; d_gene: TRBD1; abundance: -; CDR3nt: TGTGCCAGCAGCACCCCTCTAGGACAGGGCGGGAGTGAAAAACTGTTTTTT; CDR3aa: CASSTPLGQGGSEKLFF
j_gene: TRBJ2-2; v_gene: TRBV19; d_gene: TRBD2; abundance: -; CDR3nt: TGTGCCAGTAGTATAGGACTGGGACTAGCGGGGGAGGCTGGGGAGCTGTTTTTT; CDR3aa: CASSIGLGLAGEAGELFF
j_gene: TRBJ2-6; v_gene: TRBV7-3; d_gene: TRBD2; abundance: -; CDR3nt: TGTGCCAGCAGCTTAAGCGGGGGGTCTGGGGCCAACGTCCTGACTTTC; CDR3aa: CASSLSGGSGANVLTF
j_gene: TRBJ2-2; v_gene: TRBV7-9; d_gene: -; abundance: -; CDR3nt: TGTGCCAGCAGCTTAGACGGGGAGAACACCGGGGAGCTGTTTTTT; CDR3aa: CASSLDGENTGELFF
j_gene: TRBJ1-1; v_gene: TRBV29-1; d_gene: -; abundance: -; CDR3nt: TGCAGCGTTGAAGACAGGGCATTTAAGGGTCTGGGAGCTTTCTTT; CDR3aa: CSVEDRAFKGLGAFF
j_gene: TRBJ2-3; v_gene: TRBV6-8; d_gene: TRBD2; abundance: -; CDR3nt: TGTGCCAGCAGTTACTCCAGCGGGGGGCACACAGATACGCAGTATTTT; CDR3aa: CASSYSSGGHTDTQYF
j_gene: TRBJ1-1; v_gene: TRBV27; d_gene: -; abundance: -; CDR3nt: TGTGCCAGCAGGGGGGGGCGCGCGACTGAAGCTTTCTTT; CDR3aa: CASRGGRATEAFF
j_gene: TRBJ2-3; v_gene: TRBV4-1; d_gene: -; abundance: -; CDR3nt: TGCGCCAGCAGCCAAGAGGGCGCCATCAGCACAGATACGCAGTATTTT; CDR3aa: CASSQEGAISTDTQYF
j_gene: TRBJ2-7; v_gene: TRBV4-1; d_gene: -; abundance: -; CDR3nt: TGCGCCAGCAGCCAAGACTCCGGGACATATTCCTACGAGCAGTACTTC; CDR3aa: CASSQDSGTYSYEQYF
j_gene: TRBJ2-1; v_gene: TRBV29-1; d_gene: TRBD2; abundance: -; CDR3nt: TGCAGCGCCACCTCCGGACTAGCAGTATTCCGCAATGAGCAGTTCTTC; CDR3aa: CSATSGLAVFRNEQFF
j_gene: TRBJ1-2; v_gene: TRBV4-1; d_gene: TRBD1; abundance: -; CDR3nt: TGCGCCAGCAGCCAGCCAAGTGGACAGGGCAACTATGGCTACACCTTC; CDR3aa: CASSQPSGQGNYGYTF
j_gene: TRBJ1-1; v_gene: TRBV19; d_gene: TRBD1; abundance: -; CDR3nt: TGTGCCAGTAGTCGAGGGGGCGTGTTTTCTGAAGCTTTCTTT; CDR3aa: CASSRGGVFSEAFF
j_gene: TRBJ2-5; v_gene: TRBV6-4; d_gene: TRBD2; abundance: -; CDR3nt: TGTGCCAGCAGTGACTCGGGACTAGCGGGGGGGAAAGCCCTGTGGGAGACCCAGTACTTC; CDR3aa: CASSDSGLAGGKALWETQYF
j_gene: TRBJ1-2; v_gene: TRBV2; d_gene: -; abundance: -; CDR3nt: TGTGCCAGCAGTGATCGAGGCAGGGGACCAGATGGCTACACCTTC; CDR3aa: CASSDRGRGPDGYTF
j_gene: TRBJ2-1; v_gene: TRBV13; d_gene: TRBD1; abundance: -; CDR3nt: TGTGCCAGCAGCTTAGGCGGGACAGGGCCCAATGAGCAGTTCTTC; CDR3aa: CASSLGGTGPNEQFF
j_gene: TRBJ2-7; v_gene: TRBV5-1; d_gene: -; abundance: -; CDR3nt: TGCGCCAGCAGCTTGGCCCCCGAGAGTTACGAGCAGTACTTC; CDR3aa: CASSLAPESYEQYF
j_gene: TRBJ1-4; v_gene: TRBV7-9; d_gene: TRBD1; abundance: -; CDR3nt: TGTTCCAGCAGCTTAGCGGAAGGGGGCGAAAAACTGTTTTTT; CDR3aa: CSSSLAEGGEKLFF
j_gene: TRBJ2-4; v_gene: TRBV2; d_gene: -; abundance: -; CDR3nt: TGTGCCAGCAGTGAGGTCAGGGGATCCAAAAACATTCAGTACTTC; CDR3aa: CASSEVRGSKNIQYF
j_gene: TRBJ1-2; v_gene: TRBV27; d_gene: -; abundance: -; CDR3nt: TGTGCCAGCAGTTTATACCAAACTCCTACAGGGTACGGCTATGGCTACACCTTC; CDR3aa: CASSLYQTPTGYGYGYTF
j_gene: TRBJ1-1; v_gene: TRBV6-1; d_gene: -; abundance: -; CDR3nt: TGTGCCAGCAGCCGATACAGGGATGAAGCTTTCTTT; CDR3aa: CASSRYRDEAFF
j_gene: TRBJ1-1; v_gene: TRBV7-6; d_gene: -; abundance: -; CDR3nt: TGTGCCAGCAGCCGGTATAGGCAGGGAGGCACTGAAGCTTTCTTT; CDR3aa: CASSRYRQGGTEAFF
j_gene: TRBJ1-2; v_gene: TRBV4-1; d_gene: TRBD1; abundance: -; CDR3nt: TGCGCCAGCAGCCAAGTGTTATATGGGACAGGGGAAGGCTACACCTTC; CDR3aa: CASSQVLYGTGEGYTF
j_gene: TRBJ2-7; v_gene: TRBV5-1; d_gene: TRBD1; abundance: -; CDR3nt: TGCGCCAGCAGCTTCTCCGGGACAGGGATAAGCCACGAGCAGTACTTC; CDR3aa: CASSFSGTGISHEQYF
j_gene: TRBJ1-1; v_gene: TRBV5-1; d_gene: -; abundance: -; CDR3nt: TGCGCCAGCAGCTTGGTTGGGGGGATGAACACTGAAGCTTTCTTT; CDR3aa: CASSLVGGMNTEAFF
j_gene: TRBJ2-7; v_gene: TRBV28; d_gene: TRBD1; abundance: -; CDR3nt: TGTGCCAGCAGTCAGGGGGCGTCCCCCTTCGAGCAGTACTTC; CDR3aa: CASSQGASPFEQYF
j_gene: TRBJ1-4; v_gene: TRBV5-1; d_gene: -; abundance: -; CDR3nt: TGCGCCAGCTCACCGACTTCGCTGTCTAATGAAAAACTGTTTTTT; CDR3aa: CASSPTSLSNEKLFF
j_gene: TRBJ1-5; v_gene: TRBV19; d_gene: -; abundance: -; CDR3nt: TGTGCCAGTAGTCGGAGTTGGGATCAGCCCCAGCATTTT; CDR3aa: CASSRSWDQPQHF
j_gene: TRBJ2-7; v_gene: TRBV25-1; d_gene: -; abundance: -; CDR3nt: TGTGCCAGCAGCCACGGCTCCTACGAGCAGTACTTC; CDR3aa: CASSHGSYEQYF
j_gene: TRBJ2-1; v_gene: TRBV9; d_gene: -; abundance: -; CDR3nt: TGTGCCAGCAGCGCCCCCTCGGGGGTAGCGGACAATGAGCAGTTCTTC; CDR3aa: CASSAPSGVADNEQFF
j_gene: TRBJ2-7; v_gene: TRBV6-1; d_gene: -; abundance: -; CDR3nt: TGTGCCAGCACCTTACCCTATTCGACCTACGAGCAGTACTTC; CDR3aa: CASTLPYSTYEQYF
j_gene: TRBJ2-3; v_gene: TRBV7-2; d_gene: -; abundance: -; CDR3nt: TGTGCCAGCAGCTTCTTGCCGAGACAGGGACTTCTACGCACAGATACGCAGTATTTT; CDR3aa: CASSFLPRQGLLRTDTQYF
j_gene: TRBJ1-6; v_gene: TRBV2; d_gene: -; abundance: -; CDR3nt: TGTGCCAGCGGGGGACAACTCAATTCACCCCTCCACTTT; CDR3aa: CASGGQLNSPLHF
j_gene: TRBJ1-4; v_gene: TRBV5-1; d_gene: -; abundance: once; CDR3nt: TGCGCCAGCAGCCCGACTACGGGCTTTAATGAAAAACTGTTTTTT; CDR3aa: CASSPTTGFNEKLFF